This TCR beta chain emerged from a study of T-cell reconstitution after alpha-beta-depleted transplantation in children. Unique molecular identifiers were used in preparing the TCRbeta library. In TCRdb, the PCR reads were re-called with MiXCR into one record per CDR3 protein. The table records about 410,000 distinct CDR3 sequences, roughly 21% of them present only once. Trimming removed 6 bases from V and 5 bases from J, with 14 bases in between. This CDR3 is built from 13 residues. Germline CDR1 reads MNHNS; CDR2 reads SASEGT. Sequencing was performed on PBMCs from the stem cell graft donor, taken from the stem cell graft. V is TRBV6-1 and J is TRBJ2-7; weak D call: TRBD1 (6 bases). The clonotype comes from a human donor who donated a stem cell graft to a child with acute myeloid leukemia. The CDR3 nucleotides are TGTGCCAGCAGCCGAACAGGGTTGGACGAGCAGTACTTC. Its protein is CASSRTGLDEQYF.